The rows below give T cell receptor beta chains drawn from one sample of a study of regulatory T cells in long-lasting Graves disease. TCRdb re-derived calls from the multiplex PCR reads in MiXCR, one entry per CDR3 protein. The sample comprises some 490,000 distinct CDR3 sequences, 12% of which are singletons, and roughly 8.9% rests with the top ten. These data also featured in a second study, about T cells in Graves' hyperthyroidism and ophthalmopathy.

The source was peripheral blood mononuclear cells (PBMCs), collected at new diagnosis, from a patient treated with antithyroid drugs. The receptor set was obtained from a woman in her thirties with Graves disease. CDR3s include the opening cysteine and the closing phenylalanine or tryptophan. The order of the fields is CDR3 length, J gene, V gene, clone size, D gene, CDR3 protein, CDR3 DNA. A D gene is named only where the DNA matches it firmly. Expanded clones get a size class; other rows say once, few or many, or leave the size out.

cdr3_length: 20
j_call: TRBJ2-1
v_call: TRBV15
clone_size: many
d_call: TRBD2
cdr3_aa: CATRPTGPRQTRTSSSEQFF
cdr3_nt: TGTGCCACCAGACCAACCGGTCCCCGACAGACACGGACTAGCTCAAGTGAGCAGTTCTTC

cdr3_length: 14
j_call: TRBJ2-7
v_call: TRBV6-1
clone_size: many
d_call: NA
cdr3_aa: CASRLMKLSYEQYF
cdr3_nt: TGTGCCAGCAGGCTGATGAAACTCTCCTACGAGCAGTACTTC

cdr3_length: 14
j_call: TRBJ2-7
v_call: TRBV5-6
clone_size: NA
d_call: NA
cdr3_aa: CASRRRVRSYEQYF
cdr3_nt: TGTGCCAGCAGGAGGAGGGTGAGGTCCTACGAGCAGTACTTC

cdr3_length: 17
j_call: TRBJ1-5
v_call: TRBV4-2
clone_size: many
d_call: NA
cdr3_aa: CASSEKAGQRDNQPQHF
cdr3_nt: TGTGCCAGCAGCGAGAAGGCAGGGCAGAGGGACAATCAGCCCCAGCATTTT

cdr3_length: 13
j_call: TRBJ2-7
v_call: TRBV7-9
clone_size: few
d_call: NA
cdr3_aa: CASSSPHRSEQYF
cdr3_nt: TGTGCCAGCAGCTCACCCCACCGGAGCGAGCAGTACTTC

cdr3_length: 18
j_call: TRBJ2-4
v_call: TRBV20-1
clone_size: many
d_call: TRBD2
cdr3_aa: CSARGTSGRPGAKNIQYF
cdr3_nt: TGCAGTGCTAGAGGGACTAGCGGGAGGCCGGGGGCCAAAAACATTCAGTACTTC

cdr3_length: 13
j_call: TRBJ1-6
v_call: TRBV2
clone_size: many
d_call: NA
cdr3_aa: CASTPARESPLHF
cdr3_nt: TGTGCCAGCACCCCGGCCAGGGAGTCACCCCTCCACTTT

cdr3_length: 14
j_call: TRBJ2-5
v_call: TRBV14
clone_size: many
d_call: NA
cdr3_aa: CASSHSTGKETQYF
cdr3_nt: TGTGCCAGCAGCCACAGTACAGGCAAAGAGACCCAGTACTTC

cdr3_length: 15
j_call: TRBJ2-7
v_call: TRBV11-2
clone_size: many
d_call: NA
cdr3_aa: CASSLEWQGPYEQYF
cdr3_nt: TGTGCCAGCAGCTTAGAGTGGCAGGGCCCCTACGAGCAGTACTTC

cdr3_length: 15
j_call: TRBJ1-1
v_call: TRBV27
clone_size: many
d_call: NA
cdr3_aa: CASSLSPWGGTEAFF
cdr3_nt: TGTGCCAGCAGTTTAAGCCCGTGGGGGGGCACTGAAGCTTTCTTT

cdr3_length: 12
j_call: TRBJ2-1
v_call: TRBV28
clone_size: many
d_call: NA
cdr3_aa: CASSLRAGEQFF
cdr3_nt: TGTGCCAGCAGTTTGAGGGCGGGTGAGCAGTTCTTC

cdr3_length: 14
j_call: TRBJ2-3
v_call: TRBV6-2/TRBV6-3
clone_size: many
d_call: NA
cdr3_aa: CASSPVAIGDTQYF
cdr3_nt: TGTGCCAGCAGCCCGGTCGCGATCGGAGATACGCAGTATTTT

cdr3_length: 19
j_call: TRBJ1-6
v_call: TRBV20-1
clone_size: many
d_call: TRBD1
cdr3_aa: CSARRRGTGPSSYNSPLHF
cdr3_nt: TGCAGTGCTAGAAGACGTGGGACAGGCCCGAGCTCCTATAATTCACCCCTCCACTTT

cdr3_length: 14
j_call: TRBJ2-7
v_call: TRBV6-6
clone_size: many
d_call: TRBD1
cdr3_aa: CASSYSGQGYEQYF
cdr3_nt: TGTGCCAGCAGTTACTCGGGACAGGGGTACGAGCAGTACTTC

cdr3_length: 15
j_call: TRBJ2-7
v_call: TRBV28
clone_size: many
d_call: TRBD2
cdr3_aa: CASSRTSVYSYEQYF
cdr3_nt: TGTGCCAGCAGCCGTACTAGCGTCTACTCCTACGAGCAGTACTTC

cdr3_length: 13
j_call: TRBJ1-1
v_call: TRBV29-1
clone_size: few
d_call: NA
cdr3_aa: CSAQPGARAEAFF
cdr3_nt: TGCAGCGCCCAGCCAGGGGCAAGGGCTGAAGCTTTCTTT

cdr3_length: 16
j_call: TRBJ1-4
v_call: TRBV19
clone_size: many
d_call: NA
cdr3_aa: CASSIDMGRALEKLFF
cdr3_nt: TGTGCCAGTAGTATAGATATGGGACGAGCACTTGAAAAACTGTTTTTT

cdr3_length: 11
j_call: TRBJ2-1
v_call: TRBV6-2/TRBV6-3
clone_size: NA
d_call: NA
cdr3_aa: CASSQGGRQFF
cdr3_nt: TGTGCCAGCAGTCAGGGGGGTCGGCAGTTCTTC

cdr3_length: 14
j_call: TRBJ2-2
v_call: TRBV27
clone_size: many
d_call: NA
cdr3_aa: CASRRGVNTGELFF
cdr3_nt: TGTGCCAGCAGAAGGGGTGTGAACACCGGGGAGCTGTTTTTT

cdr3_length: 17
j_call: TRBJ2-1
v_call: TRBV18
clone_size: many
d_call: TRBD2
cdr3_aa: CASSPIVTSGEFNEQFF
cdr3_nt: TGTGCCAGCTCACCGATCGTTACTAGCGGGGAATTCAATGAGCAGTTCTTC

cdr3_length: 16
j_call: TRBJ1-6
v_call: TRBV27
clone_size: many
d_call: NA
cdr3_aa: CASSPHREQGNSPLHF
cdr3_nt: TGTGCCAGCAGTCCTCACCGGGAGCAGGGGAATTCACCCCTCCACTTT

cdr3_length: 13
j_call: TRBJ2-7
v_call: TRBV29-1
clone_size: many
d_call: TRBD1
cdr3_aa: CSFIRDRGREQYF
cdr3_nt: TGCAGCTTCATCCGGGACAGGGGGCGCGAGCAGTACTTC

cdr3_length: 13
j_call: TRBJ1-5
v_call: TRBV18
clone_size: many
d_call: NA
cdr3_aa: CASSSGTNQPQHF
cdr3_nt: TGTGCCAGCAGTTCAGGGACGAATCAGCCCCAGCATTTT

cdr3_length: 14
j_call: TRBJ1-2
v_call: TRBV6-1
clone_size: many
d_call: TRBD1
cdr3_aa: CATGGQGRNYGYTF
cdr3_nt: TGTGCCACCGGGGGACAGGGAAGGAACTATGGCTACACCTTC

cdr3_length: 14
j_call: TRBJ2-5
v_call: TRBV6-1
clone_size: many
d_call: NA
cdr3_aa: CASKPGRLIETQYF
cdr3_nt: TGTGCCAGCAAACCGGGGAGACTAATAGAGACCCAGTACTTC

cdr3_length: 15
j_call: TRBJ2-5
v_call: TRBV5-5
clone_size: many
d_call: TRBD2
cdr3_aa: CASSDPSGMVETQYF
cdr3_nt: TGTGCCAGCAGTGACCCTAGCGGGATGGTGGAGACCCAGTACTTC

cdr3_length: 14
j_call: TRBJ2-2
v_call: TRBV10-2
clone_size: NA
d_call: NA
cdr3_aa: CASRDRPNTGELFF
cdr3_nt: TGCGCCAGCAGGGACAGACCTAACACCGGGGAGCTGTTTTTT

cdr3_length: 16
j_call: TRBJ2-4
v_call: TRBV27
clone_size: NA
d_call: TRBD2
cdr3_aa: CASSFRGRGDKNIQYF
cdr3_nt: TGTGCCAGCAGCTTCCGGGGACGGGGGGACAAAAACATTCAGTACTTC